This T cell receptor (beta chain) originates from a study of blood T cells in healthy people across ages. Study findings and constraints: It was not known whether donors were CMV positive (a possible confounder of expanded clonotype changes).

Sample-barcoded 5' priming and a J-beta primer mix drove a second PCR of 7 to 11 cycles. Template switching added a 12-random-nucleotide identifier to every cDNA molecule. TCRdb recomputed calls from the 5' RACE reads with MiXCR, one row per CDR3 protein. The sample consists of some 1.7 million distinct CDR3 sequences, 28% of them appearing once. There are many counts of this clonotype. Its antigen is undetermined. It was roughly 10 milliliters of peripheral blood that were drawn from each donor. The CDR3 has 11 amino acids. Germline CDR1 reads DFQATT; CDR2 reads SNEGSKA (reference sequence). The specimen was blood. The receptor's source is a woman aged 30 to 39 in good health. The chain combines TRBV20-1 with TRBJ2-5; 7 nucleotides agree with TRBD1. The CDR3 coding sequence is TGCGCAGGGACAGTCCAAGAGACCCAGTACTTC. Translating it yields CAGTVQETQYF.